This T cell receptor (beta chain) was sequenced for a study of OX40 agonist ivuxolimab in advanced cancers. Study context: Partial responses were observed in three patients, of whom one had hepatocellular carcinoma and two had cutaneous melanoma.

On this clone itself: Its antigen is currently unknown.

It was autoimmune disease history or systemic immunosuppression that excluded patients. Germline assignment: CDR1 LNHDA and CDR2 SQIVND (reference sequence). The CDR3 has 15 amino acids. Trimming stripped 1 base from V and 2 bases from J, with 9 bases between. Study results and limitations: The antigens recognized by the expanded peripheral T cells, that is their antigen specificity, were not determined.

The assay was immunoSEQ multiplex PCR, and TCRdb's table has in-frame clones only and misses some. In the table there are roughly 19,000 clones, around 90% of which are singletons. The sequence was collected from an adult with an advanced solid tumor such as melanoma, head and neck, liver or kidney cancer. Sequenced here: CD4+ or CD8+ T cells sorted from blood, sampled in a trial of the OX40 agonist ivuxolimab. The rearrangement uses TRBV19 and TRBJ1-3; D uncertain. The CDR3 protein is CASSIAAGPGNTIYF. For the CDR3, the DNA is TGTGCCAGTAGTATAGCGGCAGGCCCTGGAAACACCATATATTTT.